This T cell receptor (beta chain) was observed in a study of T cells expressing NK-cell markers. This CDR3 has 14 amino acids. General study results and limits: Whether expanded NKG2C+ T cell clones recognized HCMV stayed uncertain. Dominant NKG2C+ clonotypes made up about 1.0-7.5% of CD8+ T cells in a handful of donors.

Following a re-call of the 5' RACE reads, TCRdb has one entry per CDR3 protein and lacks DNA. This sample's table has around 110,000 distinct CDR3 sequences. About this clonotype itself: Its antigen remains unknown.

The sequenced sample was blood T cells: a sorted CD56 or NKG2C T cell subset, CD4+ or CD8+ T cells, or bulk PBMC T cells (not recorded which). This chain connects TRBV12-3 or TRBV12-4 to TRBJ2-6. This clonotype originated in a woman between 18 and 75 years old in good health. CDR3 loop: CASSFKSGANVLTF.